This is a list of T cell receptor beta chains from one sample in a study of T cells in Graves' hyperthyroidism and ophthalmopathy. In TCRdb, the multiplex PCR reads were re-called with MiXCR into one record per CDR3 protein. Among over 550,000 distinct CDR3 sequences listed, over 15% were seen once. Sequencing used blood. The receptors derive from a young woman with Graves' hyperthyroidism. The CDR3 runs from the conserved cysteine through the conserved F or W. Each record gives: CDR3 DNA, CDR3 protein, D gene, J gene, clone size, V gene. A D gene is named only where the DNA matches it firmly. Clone size is not always given. Where it is, it says once, few, many or a class for expanded clones.

TGCAGTGCTAGAGTCGGACGGGCCAATTCACCCCTCCACTTT | CSARVGRANSPLHF | - | TRBJ1-6 | - | TRBV20-1
TGTGCCAGCAGCACCGTAGGACAAGCTAACGCTGAAGCTTTCTTT | CASSTVGQANAEAFF | - | TRBJ1-1 | many | TRBV7-9
TGTGCCAGCAGTCCTAGTAGGGGGGCCCACACTGAAGCTTTCTTT | CASSPSRGAHTEAFF | - | TRBJ1-1 | many | TRBV6-2/TRBV6-3
TGCGCCAGCAGCCAAGATGGGACGAAGAACTCTCCAGAGACCCAGTACTTC | CASSQDGTKNSPETQYF | - | TRBJ2-5 | few | TRBV4-3
TGCAGTGCCATGGGGTGGCGGGAGGCCGAAGATACGCAGTATTTT | CSAMGWREAEDTQYF | TRBD2 | TRBJ2-3 | many | TRBV20-1
TGTGCCAGCAGGGGACAGGGTCCCTACAATGAGCAGTTCTTC | CASRGQGPYNEQFF | TRBD1 | TRBJ2-1 | - | TRBV6-2/TRBV6-3
TGTGCCATCATGAGGGGGGAGGGTGCGGATACGCAGTATTTT | CAIMRGEGADTQYF | - | TRBJ2-3 | few | TRBV10-3
TGTGCCAGCAGCCCCGACAGGGCGGGCTATGGCTACACCTTC | CASSPDRAGYGYTF | TRBD1 | TRBJ1-2 | - | TRBV28
TGTGCCATCAGTGAGTCGACCGGGACAGTGCGACTTGAGGAGCTGTTTTTT | CAISESTGTVRLEELFF | TRBD1 | TRBJ2-2 | many | TRBV10-3
TGTGCCAGCGCCGGGACGAGGGCCAACGTCCTGACTTTC | CASAGTRANVLTF | - | TRBJ2-6 | - | TRBV27
TGTGCCAGCAGTTCTTGGGGGGGGAACACTGAAGCTTTCTTT | CASSSWGGNTEAFF | - | TRBJ1-1 | many | TRBV6-1
TGTGCCAGCACGCATAGCCCCCCCCTAGCGGGAGCGCCAGGGAAGACCCAGTACTTC | CASTHSPPLAGAPGKTQYF | TRBD2 | TRBJ2-5 | many | TRBV28